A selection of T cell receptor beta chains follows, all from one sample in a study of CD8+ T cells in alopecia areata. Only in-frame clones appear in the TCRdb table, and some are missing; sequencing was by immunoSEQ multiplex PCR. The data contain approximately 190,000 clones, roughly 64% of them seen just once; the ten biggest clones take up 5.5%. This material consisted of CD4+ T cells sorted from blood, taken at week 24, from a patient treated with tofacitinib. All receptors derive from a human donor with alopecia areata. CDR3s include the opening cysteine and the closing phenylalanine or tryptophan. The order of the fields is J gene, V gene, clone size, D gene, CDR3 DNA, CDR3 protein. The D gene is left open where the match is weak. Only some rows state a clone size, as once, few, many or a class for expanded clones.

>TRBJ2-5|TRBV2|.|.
TGTGCCAGCAGTCTAAACTCAAACGTTCAAGAGACCCAGTACTTC
CASSLNSNVQETQYF
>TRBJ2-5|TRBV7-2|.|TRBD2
TGTGCCAGCAGCTTAGTAGCGGGAGGGAACCAAGAGACCCAGTACTTC
CASSLVAGGNQETQYF
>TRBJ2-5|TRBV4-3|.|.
TGCGCCAGCAGCCAAGAGGTGGCCTGGCCAGGGCTCCAAGAGACCCAGTACTTC
CASSQEVAWPGLQETQYF
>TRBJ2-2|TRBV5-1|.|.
TGCGCCAGCAGCGAACAGGGCCCGAACACCGGGGAGCTGTTTTTT
CASSEQGPNTGELFF
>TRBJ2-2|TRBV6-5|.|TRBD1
TGTGCCAGCAGCGGGACAGGGGGCACCGGGGAGCTGTTTTTT
CASSGTGGTGELFF
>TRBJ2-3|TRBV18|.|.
TGTGCCAGCTCACCGAATTCTGACACAGATACGCAGTATTTT
CASSPNSDTDTQYF
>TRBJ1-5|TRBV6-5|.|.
TGTGCCAGCAGTTACTCGAGGGGGCAGCCCCAGCATTTT
CASSYSRGQPQHF
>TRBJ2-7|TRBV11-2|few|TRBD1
TGTGCCAGCAGCTTGACATCCGGGACAGGGACGGCGGACTACGAGCAGTACTTC
CASSLTSGTGTADYEQYF
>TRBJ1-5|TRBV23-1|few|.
TGCGCCAGCAGTCAATCGCTCCTCCGGGAACGCAATCAGCCCCAGCATTTT
CASSQSLLRERNQPQHF
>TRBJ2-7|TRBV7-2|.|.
TGTGCCAGCAGCGCGGGCCATCCGGAGGCCTACGAGCAGTACTTC
CASSAGHPEAYEQYF
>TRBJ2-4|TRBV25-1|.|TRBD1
TGTGCCAGCCAAGGACAGGAAGTAATAAACATTCAGTACTTC
CASQGQEVINIQYF
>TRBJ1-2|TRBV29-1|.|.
TGCAGCGTAACAGGGTATGGCTACACCTTC
CSVTGYGYTF
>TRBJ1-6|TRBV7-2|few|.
TGTGCCAGCAGCTTAGATCTTTTCAATTCACCCCTCCACTTT
CASSLDLFNSPLHF
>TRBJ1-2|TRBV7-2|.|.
TGTGCCAGCAGCTTAGAAGTGAGGGGGTATGGCTACACCTTC
CASSLEVRGYGYTF
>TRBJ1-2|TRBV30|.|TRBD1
TGTGCCTGGAGTCGAATAGACAGGGGCTCGAATGGCTACACCTTC
CAWSRIDRGSNGYTF
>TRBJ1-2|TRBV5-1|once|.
TGCGCCAGCAGCTCCGGGACGCTTTATGGCTACACCTTC
CASSSGTLYGYTF
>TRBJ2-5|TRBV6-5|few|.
TGTGCCAGCAGTTACCGGGGGGAGACCCAGTACTTC
CASSYRGETQYF
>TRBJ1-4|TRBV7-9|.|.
TGTGCCAGCAGCTCAAATTACCGACAAAATGAAAAACTGTTTTTT
CASSSNYRQNEKLFF
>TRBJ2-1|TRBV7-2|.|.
TGTGCCAGCAGCTTAGTGAGGGACAATGAGCAGTTCTTC
CASSLVRDNEQFF
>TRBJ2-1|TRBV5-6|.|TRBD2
TGTGCCAGCAGCTTGCCTAGCGGGGGGACTAGTCGTTGGGATGAGCAGTTCTTC
CASSLPSGGTSRWDEQFF
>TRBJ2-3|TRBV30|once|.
TGTGCCTGGAGTCCGACAAGGGATACGCAGTATTTT
CAWSPTRDTQYF
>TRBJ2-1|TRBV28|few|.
TGTGCCAGCAGTCCCACCGGGACTGGAGCCTACAATGAGCAGTTCTTC
CASSPTGTGAYNEQFF
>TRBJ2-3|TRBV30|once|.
TGTGCCTGGAGCCGAGGGGCCACAGATACGCAGTATTTT
CAWSRGATDTQYF
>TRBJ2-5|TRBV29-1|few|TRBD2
TGCAGCGTTGGGCTAGCGGGAGGAAGGGTAGGACAAGAGACCCAGTACTTC
CSVGLAGGRVGQETQYF
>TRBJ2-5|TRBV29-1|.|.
TGCAGCGTTGAGCGAGAGACCCAGTACTTC
CSVERETQYF
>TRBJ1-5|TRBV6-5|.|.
TGTGCCAGCAGTTACTCCCCTAATCAGCCCCAGCATTTT
CASSYSPNQPQHF
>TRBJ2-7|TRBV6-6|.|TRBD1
TGTGCCAGCAGTCCAACAGGGGACTCCTACGAGCAGTACTTC
CASSPTGDSYEQYF
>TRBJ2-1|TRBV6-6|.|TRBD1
TGTGCCAGCAGGCCGGGGACAGGGTCAACAAATGAGCAGTTCTTC
CASRPGTGSTNEQFF
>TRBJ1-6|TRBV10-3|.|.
TGTGCCATCAGTGATAGAGGGGTCGCTTACAGCTCCTATAATTCACCCCTCCACTTT
CAISDRGVAYSSYNSPLHF
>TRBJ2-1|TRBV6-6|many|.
TGTGCCAGCAGTATGTTAGGGCTGCAGTTCTTC
CASSMLGLQFF
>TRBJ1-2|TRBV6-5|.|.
TGTGCCAGCAGTTACAGTCCAGCTAACTATGGCTACACCTTC
CASSYSPANYGYTF
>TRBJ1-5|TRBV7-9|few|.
TGTGCCAGCAGCTTAGGGCTCTATCAGCCCCAGCATTTT
CASSLGLYQPQHF
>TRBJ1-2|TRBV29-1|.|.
TGCAGCGTTGAAGTGGTAAAAGGGGTCAGCGGCTACACCTTC
CSVEVVKGVSGYTF
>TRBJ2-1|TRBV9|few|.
TGTGCCAGCAGCGAGTCGGCAGGCTATGAGCAGTTCTTC
CASSESAGYEQFF
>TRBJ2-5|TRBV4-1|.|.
TGCGCCAGCAGCCCGGAAGGACGGTCCCAAGAGACCCAGTACTTC
CASSPEGRSQETQYF
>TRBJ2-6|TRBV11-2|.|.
TGTGCCAGTAACAGAGGTGGGGCCAACGTCCTGACTTTC
CASNRGGANVLTF
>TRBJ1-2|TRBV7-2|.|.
TGTGCCAGCAGCTTAGAGGGCTATGGCTACACCTTC
CASSLEGYGYTF